Listed below are T cell receptor beta chains from one sample, sequenced in a study of monozygotic twins with inflammatory bowel disease. TCRdb re-called the 5' RACE reads and gives one entry per CDR3 protein, without DNA. In total, the table holds over 100,000 distinct CDR3 sequences. Sequenced: blood. The receptors stem from a human donor with ulcerative colitis or Crohn's disease, or a healthy co-twin of an affected twin (not recorded which). Both conserved end residues are part of each CDR3. The order of the fields is V gene, J gene, CDR3 protein.

TRBV7-2,TRBJ1-3,CASSLGTPSSGNTIYF
TRBV6-2/TRBV6-3,TRBJ2-5,CASSYGRIPTQETQYF
TRBV18,TRBJ1-2,CASSPRGTGDGYTF
TRBV5-5,TRBJ1-6,CASSLEPAPANNSPLHF
TRBV6-1,TRBJ2-1,CASSAYRSSGGGNEQFF
TRBV9,TRBJ2-1,CASSMRENPYNEQFF
TRBV12-3/TRBV12-4,TRBJ2-7,CASSPLGRVSYEQYF
TRBV20-1,TRBJ1-1,CSARSPGPTEAFF
TRBV9,TRBJ2-3,CASSQDRGRDTQYF
TRBV29-1,TRBJ2-5,CSVLLAYQETQYF
TRBV2,TRBJ2-3,CASSIPRGGRDTQYF
TRBV12-3/TRBV12-4,TRBJ1-1,CASSQTLTGVTEAFF
TRBV24-1,TRBJ2-1,CATSDPGALLNEQFF
TRBV5-6,TRBJ2-5,CASSRGQRGETQYF
TRBV12-3/TRBV12-4,TRBJ2-1,CASRIYNEQFF